This entry concerns a single TCR beta chain. Its antigen remains unknown. The junction differs from germline at one of its ends, possibly a read error. Germline V CDR1 and CDR2: SQVTM, ANQGSEA. The length of the CDR3 is 15 residues. The method was immunoSEQ multiplex PCR; TCRdb's version includes in-frame clones alone and lacks a portion of them. The sample lists tens of thousands of clones, around nine tenths occurring once. Exclusion applied to patients with autoimmune disease history or systemic immunosuppression. Blood specimens came from baseline, cycle 4 day 1, and cycle 7 day 1. This sample is part of a study of OX40 agonist ivuxolimab in advanced cancers. At the level of the study: Averaging about 60 years in age, with a range of about 23 to 90, the cohort was around 85% male.

Study-level points and caveats: Also showing low normalized T-cell clonal expansion were some of the nonresponders.

This sequence was found in an adult with an advanced solid tumor such as melanoma, head and neck, liver or kidney cancer. Material: CD4+ or CD8+ T cells sorted from blood, obtained in a trial of the OX40 agonist ivuxolimab. V usage is TRBV29-1 and J usage is TRBJ2-6, with TRBD1 matching 7 bases. For the CDR3, the DNA is TGCAGCGTGGAAGGGACAGACTCTGGGGCCAACGTCCTGACTTTC. Its protein product is CSVEGTDSGANVLTF.